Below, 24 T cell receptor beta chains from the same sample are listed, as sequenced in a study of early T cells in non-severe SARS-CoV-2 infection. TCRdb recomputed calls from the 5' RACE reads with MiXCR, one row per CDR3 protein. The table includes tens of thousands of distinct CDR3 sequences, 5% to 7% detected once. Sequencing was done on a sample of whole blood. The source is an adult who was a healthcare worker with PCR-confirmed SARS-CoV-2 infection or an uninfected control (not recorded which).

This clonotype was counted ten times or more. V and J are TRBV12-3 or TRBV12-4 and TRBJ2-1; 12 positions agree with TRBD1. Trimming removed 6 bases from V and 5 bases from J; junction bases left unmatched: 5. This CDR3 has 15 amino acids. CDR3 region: CASSPGQGANNEQFF. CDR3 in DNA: TGTGCCAGCAGCCCGGGACAGGGGGCTAACAATGAGCAGTTCTTC.

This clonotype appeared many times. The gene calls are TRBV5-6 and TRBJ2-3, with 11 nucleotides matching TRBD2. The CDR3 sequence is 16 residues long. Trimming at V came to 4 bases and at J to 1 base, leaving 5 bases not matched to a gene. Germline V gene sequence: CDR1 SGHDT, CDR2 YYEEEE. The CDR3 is CASSRTGLAGTDTQYF. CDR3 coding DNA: TGTGCCAGCAGCAGAACGGGACTAGCGGGCACAGATACGCAGTATTTT.

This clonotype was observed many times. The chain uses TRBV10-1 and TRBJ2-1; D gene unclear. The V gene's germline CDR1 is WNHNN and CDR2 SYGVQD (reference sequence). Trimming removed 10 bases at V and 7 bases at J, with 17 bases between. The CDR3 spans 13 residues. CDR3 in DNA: TGCGCCACCAATGACCCGGGCATGAATGAGCAGTTCTTC. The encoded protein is CATNDPGMNEQFF.

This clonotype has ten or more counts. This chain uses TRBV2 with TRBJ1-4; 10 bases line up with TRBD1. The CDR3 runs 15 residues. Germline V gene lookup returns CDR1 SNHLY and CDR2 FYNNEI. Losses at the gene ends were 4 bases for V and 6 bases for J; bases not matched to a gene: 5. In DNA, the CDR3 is TGTGCCAGCAGTGCGAATGGACAGGGGGATGAAAAACTGTTTTTT. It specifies CASSANGQGDEKLFF.

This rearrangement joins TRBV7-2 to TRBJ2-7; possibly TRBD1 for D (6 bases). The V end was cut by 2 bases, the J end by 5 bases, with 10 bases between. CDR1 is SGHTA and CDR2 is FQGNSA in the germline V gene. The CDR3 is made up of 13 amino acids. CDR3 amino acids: CASSLQNRDEQYF. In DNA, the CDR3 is TGTGCCAGCAGCTTACAAAACAGGGACGAGCAGTACTTC.

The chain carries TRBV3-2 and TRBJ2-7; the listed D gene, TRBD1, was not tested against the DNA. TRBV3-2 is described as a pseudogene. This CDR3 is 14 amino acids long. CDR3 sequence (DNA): TGTGCCAGCAGCCAAGATTCCCCGGGAGACGAGCAGTACTTC. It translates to CASSQDSPGDEQYF.

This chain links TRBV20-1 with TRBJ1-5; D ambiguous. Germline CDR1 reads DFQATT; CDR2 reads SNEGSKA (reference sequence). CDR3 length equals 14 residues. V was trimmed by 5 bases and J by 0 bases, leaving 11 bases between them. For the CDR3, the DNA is TGCAGTGCTCGACTGTTATATAGCAATCAGCCCCAGCATTTT. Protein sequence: CSARLLYSNQPQHF.

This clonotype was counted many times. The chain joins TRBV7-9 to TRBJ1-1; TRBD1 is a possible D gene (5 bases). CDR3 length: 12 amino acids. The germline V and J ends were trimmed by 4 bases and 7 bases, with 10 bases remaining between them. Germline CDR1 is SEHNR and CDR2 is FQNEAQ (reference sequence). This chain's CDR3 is CASSYDSLEAFF. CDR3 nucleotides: TGTGCCAGCAGCTATGACAGCCTTGAAGCTTTCTTT.

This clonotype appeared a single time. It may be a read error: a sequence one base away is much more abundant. The CDR3 region is CASSLQGELLYGYTF. CDR3 bases: TGTGCCAGCAGCCTACAGGGAGAGCTACTTTATGGCTACACCTTC. The chain employs TRBV7-2 and TRBJ1-2; tentatively, D is TRBD1 (6 bases). CDR3 length: 15 residues. Germline V gene sequence: CDR1 SGHTA, CDR2 FQGNSA. V was pared by 5 bases and J by 5 bases, with 18 bases between.

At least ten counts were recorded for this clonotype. In DNA form, the CDR3 reads TGTGCCATTGGGGCGTCTTGGGGGACTGAAGCTTTCTTT. This gives the protein CAIGASWGTEAFF. The gene calls are TRBV10-3 and TRBJ1-1, with TRBD1 as a possible D gene (5 bases). CDR3 length equals 13 residues. Germline V gene sequence: CDR1 ENHRY, CDR2 SYGVKD. V gave up 9 bases and J gave up 5 bases, with 16 bases separating them.

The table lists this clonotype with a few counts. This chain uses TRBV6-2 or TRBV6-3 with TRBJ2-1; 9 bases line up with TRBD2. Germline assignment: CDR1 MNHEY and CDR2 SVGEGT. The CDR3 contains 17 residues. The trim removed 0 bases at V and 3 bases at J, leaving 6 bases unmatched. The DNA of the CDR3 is TGTGCCAGCAGTTACTCGCCCCGACTAGCGGACTACAATGAGCAGTTCTTC. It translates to CASSYSPRLADYNEQFF.

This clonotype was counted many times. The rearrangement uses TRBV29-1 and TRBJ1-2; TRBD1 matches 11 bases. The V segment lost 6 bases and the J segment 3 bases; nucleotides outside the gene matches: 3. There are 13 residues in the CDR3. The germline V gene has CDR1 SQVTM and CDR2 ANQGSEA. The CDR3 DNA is TGCAGCGTCAGGGGACAGGGGGACTATGGCTACACCTTC. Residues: CSVRGQGDYGYTF.

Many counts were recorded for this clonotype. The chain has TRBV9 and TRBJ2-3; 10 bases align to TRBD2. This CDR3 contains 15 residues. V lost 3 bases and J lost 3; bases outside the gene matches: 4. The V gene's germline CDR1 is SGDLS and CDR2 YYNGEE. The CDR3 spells CASSAYSGRTDTQYF. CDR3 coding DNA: TGTGCCAGCAGCGCATATAGCGGGAGGACAGATACGCAGTATTTT.

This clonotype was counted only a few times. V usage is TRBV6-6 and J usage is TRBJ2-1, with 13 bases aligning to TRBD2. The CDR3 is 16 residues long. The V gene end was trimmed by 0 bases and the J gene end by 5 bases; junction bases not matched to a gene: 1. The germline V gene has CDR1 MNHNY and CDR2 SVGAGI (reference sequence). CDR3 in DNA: TGTGCCAGCAGTTACTCCGGACTAGCGGGAGACAATGAGCAGTTCTTC. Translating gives CASSYSGLAGDNEQFF.

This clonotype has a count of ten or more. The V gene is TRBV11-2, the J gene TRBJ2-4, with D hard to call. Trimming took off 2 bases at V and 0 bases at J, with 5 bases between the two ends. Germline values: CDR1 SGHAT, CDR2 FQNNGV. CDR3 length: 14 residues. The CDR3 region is CASSLSVAKNIQYF. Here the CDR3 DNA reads TGTGCCAGCAGCTTAAGTGTAGCCAAAAACATTCAGTACTTC.

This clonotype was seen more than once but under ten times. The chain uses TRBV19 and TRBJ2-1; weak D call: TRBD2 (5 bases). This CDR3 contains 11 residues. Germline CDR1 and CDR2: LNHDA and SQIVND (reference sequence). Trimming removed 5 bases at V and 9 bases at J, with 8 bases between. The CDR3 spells CASSAGGEQFF. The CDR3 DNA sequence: TGTGCCAGTAGTGCGGGCGGTGAGCAGTTCTTC.

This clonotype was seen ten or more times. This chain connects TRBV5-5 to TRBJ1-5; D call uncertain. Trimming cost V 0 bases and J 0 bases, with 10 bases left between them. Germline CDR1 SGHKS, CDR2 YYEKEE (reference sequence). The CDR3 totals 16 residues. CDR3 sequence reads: CASSLGRAYSNQPQHF. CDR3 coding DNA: TGTGCCAGCAGCTTGGGGAGGGCCTATAGCAATCAGCCCCAGCATTTT.

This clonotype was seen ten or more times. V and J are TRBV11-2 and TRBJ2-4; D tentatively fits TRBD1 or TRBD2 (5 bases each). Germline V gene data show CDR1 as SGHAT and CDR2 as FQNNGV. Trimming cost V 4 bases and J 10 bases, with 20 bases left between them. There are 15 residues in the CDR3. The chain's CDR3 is CASSSSGAGQGIQYF. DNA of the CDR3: TGTGCCAGCAGCTCATCCGGGGCTGGTCAGGGTATTCAGTACTTC.

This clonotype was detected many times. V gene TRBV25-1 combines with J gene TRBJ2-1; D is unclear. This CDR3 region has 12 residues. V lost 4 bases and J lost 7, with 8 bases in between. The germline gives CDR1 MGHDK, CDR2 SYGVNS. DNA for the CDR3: TGTGCCAGCAGTGGATTCAGTAATGAGCAGTTCTTC. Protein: CASSGFSNEQFF.

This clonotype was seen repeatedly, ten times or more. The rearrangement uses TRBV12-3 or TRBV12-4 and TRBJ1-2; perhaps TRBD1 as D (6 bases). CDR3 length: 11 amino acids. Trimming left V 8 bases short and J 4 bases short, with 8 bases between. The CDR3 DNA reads TGTGCCAGCGGAGGGGGCTATGGCTACACCTTC. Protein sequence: CASGGGYGYTF.

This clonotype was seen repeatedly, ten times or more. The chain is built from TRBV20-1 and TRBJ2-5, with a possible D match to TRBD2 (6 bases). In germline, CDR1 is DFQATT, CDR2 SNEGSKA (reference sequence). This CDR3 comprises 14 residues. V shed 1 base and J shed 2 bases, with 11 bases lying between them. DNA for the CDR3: TGCAGTGCTAGAGCGGGAGAAGGACAAGAGACCCAGTACTTC. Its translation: CSARAGEGQETQYF.

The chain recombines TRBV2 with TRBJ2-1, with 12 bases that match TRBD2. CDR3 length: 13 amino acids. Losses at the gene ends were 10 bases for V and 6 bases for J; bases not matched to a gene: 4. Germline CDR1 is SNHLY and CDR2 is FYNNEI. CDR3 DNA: TGTGCCACCCGGACTAGCGGGGTCAATGAGCAGTTCTTC. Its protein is CATRTSGVNEQFF.

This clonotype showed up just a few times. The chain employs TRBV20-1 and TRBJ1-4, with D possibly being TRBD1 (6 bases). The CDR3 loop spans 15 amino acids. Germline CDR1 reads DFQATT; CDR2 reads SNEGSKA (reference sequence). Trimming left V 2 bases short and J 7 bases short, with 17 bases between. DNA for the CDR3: TGCAGTGCTAGATTGTCGGGGGCGGAGTTTGAAAAACTGTTTTTT. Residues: CSARLSGAEFEKLFF.

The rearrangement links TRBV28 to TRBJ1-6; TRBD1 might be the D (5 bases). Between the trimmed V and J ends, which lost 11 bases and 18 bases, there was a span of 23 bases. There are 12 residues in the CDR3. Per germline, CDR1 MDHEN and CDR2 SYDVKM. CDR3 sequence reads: CASTTEGREGHF. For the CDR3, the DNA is TGTGCCTCCACAACGGAGGGCAGGGAGGGCCACTTT.